Shown below are 11 T cell receptor beta chains from a single sample sequenced in a study of shared clonotypes between healthy human individuals (dated by TCRdb to the early 2020s). Library preparation used the immunoSEQ multiplex PCR assay. Entries here come from immuneACCESS through TCRdb and include only in-frame sequences with V and J called. Some clones fail to appear in such tables; in the studies checked, an unresolved V gene covers under half of the shortfall, and the cause of the remainder is unknown. This sample holds about 480,000 clones; approximately 79% were observed only once. 10% to 15% of the sample is in the top ten clones. The source material was PBMCs. These TCRs come from a woman aged 40 to 50 in good health. Some clones in this sample may be carry-over from other donors' samples.

V and J are TRBV7-8 and TRBJ2-7; 10 positions match TRBD1. J gave up 2 bases and V 5 bases, and 9 bases lay outside the gene matches. Germline V gene data show CDR1 as SGHVS and CDR2 as FQNEAQ. The CDR3 loop spans 16 amino acids. Written as DNA, the CDR3 is TGTGCCAGCAGCCTCCGGGACAGGGGTCTGGCCTACGAGCAGTACTTC. Translating gives CASSLRDRGLAYEQYF.

This chain joins TRBV11-2 and TRBJ2-3; tentatively, D is TRBD2 (5 bases). Germline values: CDR1 SGHAT, CDR2 FQNNGV. Trimming shortened V by 0 bases and J by 6 bases, and 25 bases separated the two germline ends. The CDR3 runs 19 residues. Written as DNA, the CDR3 is TGTGCCAGCAGCTTAGATGGAGTTGTTTTTTGGACTTCCTATGATACGCAGTATTTT. It yields the protein CASSLDGVVFWTSYDTQYF.

A note on this clone: A much larger clonotype is one base distant, so this may be a read error. Different DNA sequences within this sample yield the same CDR3. The V gene is TRBV19, the J gene TRBJ1-5; D ambiguous. The germline gives CDR1 LNHDA, CDR2 SQIVND (reference sequence). V lost 3 bases, J lost 5 bases, and 8 bases lay in between. The CDR3 extends over 13 amino acids. DNA of the CDR3: TGTGCCAGTAGTATTGACCGCGATCAGCCCCAGCATTTT. This translates into CASSIDRDQPQHF.

This sequence joins TRBV19 and TRBJ2-3; unclear D gene. V lost 5 bases and J lost 1, with 10 bases in between. CDR1 and CDR2 (germline): LNHDA, SQIVND (reference sequence). The CDR3 length is 14 residues. The CDR3 loop is CASSPDKGTDTQYF. The CDR3 DNA follows: TGTGCCAGTAGTCCCGACAAGGGCACAGATACGCAGTATTTT.

V gene TRBV28 combines with J gene TRBJ2-5; 8 nucleotides align to TRBD1. The CDR3 spans 14 residues. CDR1 MDHEN and CDR2 SYDVKM come from the germline V gene. J was trimmed by 5 bases and V by 2 bases; bases with no gene match: 4. DNA of the CDR3: TGTGCCAGCAGTTTACGACAGGGGATTGAGACCCAGTACTTC. This translates into CASSLRQGIETQYF.

The chain is built from TRBV6-1 and TRBJ1-5; D uncertain. Germline values: CDR1 MNHNS, CDR2 SASEGT. Trimming shortened V by 4 bases and J by 0 bases, and 7 bases separated the two germline ends. The length of the CDR3 is 14 residues. The CDR3 DNA reads TGTGCCAGCAGTGCCCAGTATAGCAATCAGCCCCAGCATTTT. Translating gives CASSAQYSNQPQHF.

V usage is TRBV4-1 and J usage is TRBJ2-3, with D possibly matching TRBD1 (6 bases). The V gene lost 2 bases and the J gene lost 2 bases, with 17 bases spanning the gap. The CDR3 runs 17 residues. Per germline, CDR1 MGHRA and CDR2 YSYEKL. This CDR3 reads CASSQMVGGVFTDTQYF. CDR3 sequence (DNA): TGCGCCAGCAGCCAAATGGTAGGGGGTGTTTTCACAGATACGCAGTATTTT.

In this sample, this clone turned up once. This CDR3 reads CASSPTRATGTEAFF. The DNA for the CDR3 is TGTGCCAGCTCACCCACCAGAGCAACAGGGACTGAAGCTTTCTTT. V usage is TRBV18 and J usage is TRBJ1-1; D perhaps matches TRBD1 (6 bases). The CDR3 is made up of 15 amino acids. The V and J ends lost 3 bases and 5 bases respectively, with 16 bases between them. CDR1 and CDR2 from the germline V gene are KGHSH and LQKENI.

This clone appeared many times. V is TRBV19 and J is TRBJ2-2, with D tentatively TRBD2 (6 bases). The CDR3 is 14 residues long. V lost 10 bases to trimming and J lost 3 bases, with 15 bases between them. The germline gives CDR1 LNHDA, CDR2 SQIVND (reference sequence). The CDR3 here is CATRRRGDTGELFF. CDR3 sequence (DNA): TGTGCCACCCGGCGGAGGGGTGACACCGGGGAGCTGTTTTTT.

This chain links TRBV14 with TRBJ2-5; D gene uncertain. The V gene's germline CDR1 is SGHDN and CDR2 FVKESK. Deletions cut 2 bases from V and 4 bases from J, with 8 bases between. This CDR3 contains 13 residues. The CDR3 loop is CASSQSSLETQYF. The CDR3, as DNA: TGTGCCAGCAGCCAAAGCAGTTTAGAGACCCAGTACTTC.

The chain joins TRBV6-6 to TRBJ1-4; 12 nucleotides align to TRBD1. Germline lookup yields CDR1 MNHNY and CDR2 SVGAGI (reference sequence). The CDR3 sequence is 16 residues long. Trimming cost V 7 bases and J 4 bases; bases outside gene matches: 7. This CDR3 reads CASKAGTGGGNEKLFF. The CDR3 DNA reads TGTGCCAGCAAAGCCGGGACAGGGGGCGGTAATGAAAAACTGTTTTTT.